The subject of this entry is one T cell receptor beta chain. Individuals drawn from under 30 US areas were about 18 to 95 years old. Allocation to cohorts depended on clinical history reported by the participants. These data come from a study of blood T cell repertoires in COVID-19. Overall study: Donors in the United States, Italy and Spain gave samples during acute or convalescent COVID-19. The cDNA or gDNA used as material had been derived from T cells, B-cell-depleted T cells, or PBMCs.

This table comes from immunoSEQ multiplex PCR, and its TCRdb copy is limited to in-frame clones, with some not included. Altogether some 190,000 clones are present, approximately 80% being singletons, with the ten largest covering 4.3%. The receptor was derived from a man younger than 40 with acute COVID-19. Sequencing was performed on PBMCs or T cells enriched from blood (not recorded which).

CDR3 region: CASSPTGGRNTGELFF. The DNA for the CDR3 is TGTGCCAGCAGCCCAACAGGGGGTAGGAACACCGGGGAGCTGTTTTTT. The gene calls are TRBV7-7 and TRBJ2-2; 8 nucleotides match TRBD1. This CDR3 contains 16 residues. Germline lookup yields CDR1 SSHAT and CDR2 FNYEAQ (reference sequence). V trimming: 5 bases; J trimming: 1 base; junction bases outside the gene matches: 6. Based on the CDR3 plus reference TRBV7-7 and TRBJ2-2, the full variable domain is GAGVSQSPRYKVTKRGQDVTLRCDPISSHATLYWYQQALGQGPEFLTYFNYEAQPDKSGLPSDRFSAERPEGSISTLTIQRTEQRDSAMYRCASSPTGGRNTGELFFGEGSRLTVL.